The clone carrying this T cell receptor (beta chain) appeared many times. This entry is derived from a study of identical twins. TCRdb processed the 5' RACE reads anew with MiXCR; each CDR3 protein has one entry. The table lists approximately 700,000 distinct CDR3 sequences, roughly 6.2% of them singletons. Source material: naive T cells sorted from blood. The clonotype originates from a man aged 18 to 29 in good health.

Written as DNA, the CDR3 is TGTGCCAGCAGTTTATTCTGGGGCAATCAGCCCCAGCATTTT. It encodes CASSLFWGNQPQHF. The V call is TRBV12-3 or TRBV12-4, the J call TRBJ1-5; unclear D gene. Trimming took off 2 bases at V and 2 bases at J, with 7 bases between the two ends. The CDR3 runs 14 residues.